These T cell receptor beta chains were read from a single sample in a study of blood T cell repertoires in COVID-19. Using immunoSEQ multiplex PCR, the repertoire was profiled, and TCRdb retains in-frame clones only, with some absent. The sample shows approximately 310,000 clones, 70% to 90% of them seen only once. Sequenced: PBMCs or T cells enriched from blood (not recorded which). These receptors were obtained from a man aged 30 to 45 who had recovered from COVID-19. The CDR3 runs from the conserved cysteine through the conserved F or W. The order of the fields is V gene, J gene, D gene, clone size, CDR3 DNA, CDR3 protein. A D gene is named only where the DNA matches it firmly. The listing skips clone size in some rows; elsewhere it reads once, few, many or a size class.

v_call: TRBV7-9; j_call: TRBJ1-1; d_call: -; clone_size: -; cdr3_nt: TGTGCCAGCAGCTTTTTTAGGGGGTCCACTGAAGCTTTCTTT; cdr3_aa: CASSFFRGSTEAFF
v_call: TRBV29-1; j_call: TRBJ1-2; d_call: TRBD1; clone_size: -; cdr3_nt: TGCAGCGTTGCCGAGGGACAGGGGAACTATGGCTACACCTTC; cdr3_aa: CSVAEGQGNYGYTF
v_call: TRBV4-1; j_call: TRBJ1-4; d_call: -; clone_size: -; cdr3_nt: TGCGCCAGCAGCCAAGTTCAGGTTTTTGAAAAACTGTTTTTT; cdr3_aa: CASSQVQVFEKLFF
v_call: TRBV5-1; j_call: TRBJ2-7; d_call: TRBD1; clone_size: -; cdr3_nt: TGCGCCAGCAGCTTGGTCCCAGGGGGCCCCTACGAGCAGTACTTC; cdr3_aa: CASSLVPGGPYEQYF
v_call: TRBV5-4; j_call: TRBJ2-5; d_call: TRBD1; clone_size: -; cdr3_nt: TGTGCCAGCAGCTTGAGACAGGGACAAGAGACCCAGTACTTC; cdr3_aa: CASSLRQGQETQYF
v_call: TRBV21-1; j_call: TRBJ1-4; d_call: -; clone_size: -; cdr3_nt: TGTGCCAGCTCAGCAAAGCGGGGGGACCGCTTGGGAAAAGAAAAACTGTTTTTT; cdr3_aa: CASSAKRGDRLGKEKLFF
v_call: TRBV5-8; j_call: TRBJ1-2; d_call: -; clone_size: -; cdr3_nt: TGTGCCAGCAACGTGGACAGAAACTATGGCTACACCTTC; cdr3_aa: CASNVDRNYGYTF
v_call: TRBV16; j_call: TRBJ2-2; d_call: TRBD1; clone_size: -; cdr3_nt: TGTGCCAGCAGCCCAATACAGGGGCTTAACACCGGGGAGCTGTTTTTT; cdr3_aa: CASSPIQGLNTGELFF
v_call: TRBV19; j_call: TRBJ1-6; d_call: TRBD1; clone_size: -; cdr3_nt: TGTGCCAGTAGTATAGATCGGACAGGGGGGTATTCACCCCTCCACTTT; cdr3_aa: CASSIDRTGGYSPLHF
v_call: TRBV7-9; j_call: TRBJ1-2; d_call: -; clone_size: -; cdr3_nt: TGTGCCAGCAGCACGGACACAGTGGGGGGCTACACCTTC; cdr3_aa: CASSTDTVGGYTF
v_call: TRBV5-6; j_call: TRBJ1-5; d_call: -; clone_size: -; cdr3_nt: TGTGCCAGCAGCTCCCGACAGTCTCAGCCCCAGCATTTT; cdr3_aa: CASSSRQSQPQHF
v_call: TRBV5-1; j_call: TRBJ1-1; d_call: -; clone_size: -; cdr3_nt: TGCGCCAGCAGCGCCCTGACGGGTAGGAACACTGAAGCTTTCTTT; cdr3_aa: CASSALTGRNTEAFF
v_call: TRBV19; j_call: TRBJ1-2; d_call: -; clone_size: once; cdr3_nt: TGTGCCAGTAGTCCCCGGTCCAATTCTAACTATGGCTACACCTTC; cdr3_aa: CASSPRSNSNYGYTF
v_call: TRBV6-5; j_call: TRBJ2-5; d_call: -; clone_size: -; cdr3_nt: TGTGCCAGCAGTTACTCGTCAGGGGAGTACCAAGAGACCCAGTACTTC; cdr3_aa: CASSYSSGEYQETQYF
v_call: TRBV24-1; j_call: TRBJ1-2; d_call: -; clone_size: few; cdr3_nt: TGTGCCACCAGCCCGGGGTATGGCTACACCTTC; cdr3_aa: CATSPGYGYTF
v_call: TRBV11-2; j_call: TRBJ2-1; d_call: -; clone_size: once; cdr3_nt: TGTGCCAGCAGCTTAGGGCAGGGCAATGAGCAGTTCTTC; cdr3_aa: CASSLGQGNEQFF
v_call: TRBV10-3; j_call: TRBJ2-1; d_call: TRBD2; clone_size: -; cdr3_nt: TGTGCCATCGGAGGGACTAGCGGGGATAAGCAGTTCTTC; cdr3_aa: CAIGGTSGDKQFF
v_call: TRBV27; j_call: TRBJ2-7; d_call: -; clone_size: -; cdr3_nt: TGTGCCAGCACCCCAGGGAGGGGGATCTCCTACGAGCAGTACTTC; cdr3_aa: CASTPGRGISYEQYF
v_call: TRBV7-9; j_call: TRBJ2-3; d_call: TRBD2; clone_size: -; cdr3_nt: TGTGCCAGCAGCTTAGGTGGGACTAGTGGTGCAGATACGCAGTATTTT; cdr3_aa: CASSLGGTSGADTQYF
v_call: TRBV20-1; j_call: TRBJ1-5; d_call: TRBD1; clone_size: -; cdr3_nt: TGCAGTGCTAGTCGGGACAGACGAAGGAATCAGCCCCAGCATTTT; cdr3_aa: CSASRDRRRNQPQHF
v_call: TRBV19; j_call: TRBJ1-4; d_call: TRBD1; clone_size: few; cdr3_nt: TGTGCCAGTAGTGTTCAGGACAGGAGGAATGAAAAACTGTTTTTT; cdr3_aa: CASSVQDRRNEKLFF
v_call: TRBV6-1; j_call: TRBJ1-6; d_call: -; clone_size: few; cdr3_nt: TGTGCCAGCAGTGAACTTTTATCAGGGCAGAATTCACCCCTCCACTTT; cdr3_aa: CASSELLSGQNSPLHF
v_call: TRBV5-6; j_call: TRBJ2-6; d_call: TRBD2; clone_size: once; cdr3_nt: TGTGCCAGCAGCTGGGCGGGGGTCTCTGGGGCCAACGTCCTGACTTTC; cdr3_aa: CASSWAGVSGANVLTF
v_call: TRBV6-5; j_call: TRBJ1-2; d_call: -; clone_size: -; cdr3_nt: TGTGCCAGCGTCGGACGGGGGGCGCGATACAGCGGCTACACCTTC; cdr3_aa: CASVGRGARYSGYTF
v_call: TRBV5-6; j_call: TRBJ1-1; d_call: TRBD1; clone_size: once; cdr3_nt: TGTGCCAGCAGCTTGGAGCCCAGGCAGGGGGGCTTGAACACTGAAGCTTTCTTT; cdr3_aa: CASSLEPRQGGLNTEAFF
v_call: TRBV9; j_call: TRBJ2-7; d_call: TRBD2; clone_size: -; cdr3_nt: TGTGCCAGCAGCTCTAGCGGGGCCGGGATCGAGCAGTACTTC; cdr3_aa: CASSSSGAGIEQYF
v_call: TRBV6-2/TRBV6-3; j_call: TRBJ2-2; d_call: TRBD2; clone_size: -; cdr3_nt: TGTGCCAGCAGTTACGGCGCGGGGGTTGACACCGGGGAGCTGTTTTTT; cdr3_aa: CASSYGAGVDTGELFF
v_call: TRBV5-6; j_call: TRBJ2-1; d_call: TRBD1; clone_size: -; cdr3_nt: TGTGCCAGCAGCTTTAACAGGGGTCTTTATCACAGGGAGCAGTTCTTC; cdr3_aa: CASSFNRGLYHREQFF
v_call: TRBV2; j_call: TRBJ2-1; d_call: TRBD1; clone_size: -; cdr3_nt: TGTGCCAGCAGAGCCGACAGGGCCGACAATGAGCAGTTCTTC; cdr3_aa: CASRADRADNEQFF
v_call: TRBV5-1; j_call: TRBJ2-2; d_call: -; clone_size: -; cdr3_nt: TGCGCCAGCAGCCAAAGACAGTGGGCTGAAACCGGGGAGCTGTTTTTT; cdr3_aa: CASSQRQWAETGELFF
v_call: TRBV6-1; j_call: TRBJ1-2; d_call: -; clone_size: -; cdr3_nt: TGTGCCAGCAGTGAAGTAGCAGGGGTCTGGGGCTACACCTTC; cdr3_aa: CASSEVAGVWGYTF
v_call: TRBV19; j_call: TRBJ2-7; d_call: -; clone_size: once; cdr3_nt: TGTGCCAGTAGTCCGGGGACCTACGAGCAGTACTTC; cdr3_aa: CASSPGTYEQYF
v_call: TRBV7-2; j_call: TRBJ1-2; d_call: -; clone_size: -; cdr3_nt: TGTGCCAGCAGCTTAGGTACAGGGATCCCTGGCTACACCTTC; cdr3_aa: CASSLGTGIPGYTF
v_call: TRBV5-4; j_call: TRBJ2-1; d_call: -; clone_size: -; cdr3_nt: TGTGCCAGCAGCTCGACTAGTGGCTCCTACAATGAGCAGTTCTTC; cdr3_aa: CASSSTSGSYNEQFF
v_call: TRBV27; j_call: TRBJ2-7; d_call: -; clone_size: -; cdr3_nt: TGTGCCAGCAGTTTATCGTACGGGACCTACGAGCAGTACTTC; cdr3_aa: CASSLSYGTYEQYF
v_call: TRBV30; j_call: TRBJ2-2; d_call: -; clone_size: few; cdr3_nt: TGTGCCTGGAGTCTACAGGGCGGGGAGCTGTTTTTT; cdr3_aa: CAWSLQGGELFF
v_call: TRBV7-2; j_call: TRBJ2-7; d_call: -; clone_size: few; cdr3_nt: TGTGCCAGCAGCTTAGCAGTTGCTGAGAACTACGAGCAGTACTTC; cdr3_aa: CASSLAVAENYEQYF
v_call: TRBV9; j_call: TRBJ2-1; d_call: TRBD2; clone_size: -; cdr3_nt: TGTGCCAGCAGCAGACTAGCGGGGGGCTACAATGAGCAGTTCTTC; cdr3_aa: CASSRLAGGYNEQFF
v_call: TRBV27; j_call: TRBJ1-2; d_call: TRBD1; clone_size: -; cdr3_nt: TGTGCCAGCAGTTCTGTGGGACAGGGAACGTATGGCTACACCTTC; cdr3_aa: CASSSVGQGTYGYTF
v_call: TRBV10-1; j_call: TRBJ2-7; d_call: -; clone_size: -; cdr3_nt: TGCGCCAGCCCAACCCAGAAGGGGGGGGGTACGGGCTACGAGCAGTACTTC; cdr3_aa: CASPTQKGGGTGYEQYF
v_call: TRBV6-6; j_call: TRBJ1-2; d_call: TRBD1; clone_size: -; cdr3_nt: TGTGCCAGCAGTTTCGGGACAGACCAACCCGGGCATGGCTACACCTTC; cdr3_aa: CASSFGTDQPGHGYTF
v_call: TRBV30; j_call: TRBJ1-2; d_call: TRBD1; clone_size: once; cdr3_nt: TGTGCCTGGAGTGACTATACAGGGGATTCGCTCTATGGCTACACCTTC; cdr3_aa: CAWSDYTGDSLYGYTF
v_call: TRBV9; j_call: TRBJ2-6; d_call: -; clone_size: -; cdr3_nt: TGTGCCAGCAGCGTAGAAGGGGAACGGGCAGGGGCCAACGTCCTGACTTTC; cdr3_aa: CASSVEGERAGANVLTF
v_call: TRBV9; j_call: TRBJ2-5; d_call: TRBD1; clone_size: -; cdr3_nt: TGTGCCAGCAGCGCGCAGGGGGCAGAGACCCAGTACTTC; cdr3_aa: CASSAQGAETQYF
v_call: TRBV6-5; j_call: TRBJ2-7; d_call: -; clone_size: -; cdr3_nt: TGTGCCAGCAGCCCACAGGATCTATTCTCCTACGAGCAGTACTTC; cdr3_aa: CASSPQDLFSYEQYF
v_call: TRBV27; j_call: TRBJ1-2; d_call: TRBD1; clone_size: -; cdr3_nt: TGTGCCAGCAGCCCTGGACAGGGCAAGGCGGCTAACTATGGCTACACCTTC; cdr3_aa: CASSPGQGKAANYGYTF
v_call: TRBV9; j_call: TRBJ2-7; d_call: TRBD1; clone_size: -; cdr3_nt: TGTGCCAGCAGCGTAGATCCAGGGGGTACCTACGAGCAGTACTTC; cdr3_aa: CASSVDPGGTYEQYF
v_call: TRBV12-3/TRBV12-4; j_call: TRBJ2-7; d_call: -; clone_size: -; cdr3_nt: TGTGCCAGCAGTTCGTCTAGCACCTACGAGCAGTACTTC; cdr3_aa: CASSSSSTYEQYF
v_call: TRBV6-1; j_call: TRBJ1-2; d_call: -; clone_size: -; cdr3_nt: TGTGCCAGCAGTGAAGCGCTTCAGTTGTGGGCATATGGCTACACCTTC; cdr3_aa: CASSEALQLWAYGYTF
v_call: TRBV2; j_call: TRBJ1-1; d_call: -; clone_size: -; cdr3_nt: TGTGCCAGCAGTGAAGACAGGGCGAACACTGAAGCTTTCTTT; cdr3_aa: CASSEDRANTEAFF